The next 20 T cell receptor beta chains were all read from a single sample in a study of spatial heterogeneity in lung cancer. Time point in this sample: sample taken at primary tumor resection. Tumor, nontumor lung or frozen PBMC supplied whole RNA, sequenced without sorting. TCRdb re-called the 5' RACE reads through MiXCR, storing one row per CDR3 protein. The sample consists of 3,000 to 4,500 distinct CDR3 sequences, around 28% of them appearing once. The material sequenced was normal lung tissue next to the tumor, taken at surgery. These receptor sequences come from a male donor with early-stage non-small cell lung cancer.

The rearrangement uses TRBV20-1 and TRBJ2-3; TRBD2 agrees at 8 bases. This CDR3 has 16 amino acids. J lost 3 bases, V lost 0 bases, and 8 bases had no gene match. Germline V gene data show CDR1 as DFQATT and CDR2 as SNEGSKA (reference sequence). CDR3: CSARDRARLATDTQYF. Written as DNA, the CDR3 is TGCAGTGCTAGAGATCGAGCTAGACTAGCGACAGATACGCAGTATTTT.

Judged by abundance, this clonotype is medium-sized (0.01 to 0.1%). The genes are TRBV30 and TRBJ2-2, with D uncertain. Germline loops: CDR1 GTSNPN, CDR2 SVGIG (reference sequence). Trimming shortened V by 0 bases and J by 4 bases, and 6 bases separated the two germline ends. The CDR3 sequence is 13 residues long. The CDR3, as DNA: TGTGCCTGGAGTGTACCAGGCACCGGGGAGCTGTTTTTT. Its protein product is CAWSVPGTGELFF.

This clonotype was detected many times. The genes are TRBV20-1 and TRBJ2-1, with 10 bases matching TRBD2. Trimming took 0 bases from V and 9 from J; bases not matched to a gene: 8. Germline V gives CDR1 DFQATT, CDR2 SNEGSKA (reference sequence). The CDR3 length is 15 residues. In DNA, the CDR3 is TGCAGTGCTAGAGATTGGCTAGCGGGAGTAGGTGAGCAGTTCTTC. Protein product: CSARDWLAGVGEQFF.

This clonotype was counted ten times or more. The chain carries TRBV2 and TRBJ2-5, with 8 bases matching TRBD2. Germline CDR1 SNHLY, CDR2 FYNNEI. This CDR3 spans 14 amino acids. After removal of 6 bases from V and 1 base from J, the junction contained 4 bases not matched to a gene. The CDR3, as DNA: TGTGCCAGCAGGGTAGCGGGGCCCCAAGAGACCCAGTACTTC. It translates to CASRVAGPQETQYF.

By its share, this clonotype is medium-sized. In nucleotides, the CDR3 is TGTGCCAGCAGGATTTTAAGTGGGACAGTTAGCACAGATACGCAGTATTTT. It is translated as CASRILSGTVSTDTQYF. The V call is TRBV28, the J call TRBJ2-3, with 7 bases aligning to TRBD1. The CDR3 totals 17 residues. The ends lost 6 bases at V and 0 bases at J; junction bases unmatched: 12. Per the germline V gene, CDR1 is MDHEN and CDR2 is SYDVKM.

In its sample, this clonotype ranks as medium-sized (0.01 to 0.1%). This chain uses TRBV30 with TRBJ2-1; 10 positions match TRBD2. After removal of 8 bases from V and 3 bases from J, the junction contained 10 bases not matched to a gene. From germline, CDR1 is GTSNPN and CDR2 SVGIG (reference sequence). The CDR3 loop spans 15 amino acids. In DNA form, the CDR3 reads TGTGCCCAGGGACGAGCGGGAGGGCACTACAATGAGCAGTTCTTC. Protein sequence: CAQGRAGGHYNEQFF. The whole variable domain, remainder taken from reference TRBV30 and TRBJ2-1, is SQTIHQWPATLVQPVGSPLSLECTVEGTSNPNLYWYRQAAGRGLQLLFYSVGIGQISSEVPQNLSASRPQDRQFILSSKKLLLSDSGFYLCAQGRAGGHYNEQFFGPGTRLTVL.

By frequency in the sample, this clonotype is medium-sized. The V call is TRBV20-1, the J call TRBJ1-2; D ambiguous. Between the trimmed V and J ends, which lost 6 bases and 4 bases, there was a span of 6 bases. Germline V CDR1 and CDR2: DFQATT, SNEGSKA (reference sequence). CDR3 length equals 10 residues. The CDR3 DNA reads TGCAGTGCAGGGAGCTATGGCTACACCTTC. Translated: CSAGSYGYTF.

Judged by abundance, this clonotype is medium-sized. This chain connects TRBV5-4 to TRBJ2-3, with TRBD2 matching 8 bases. Trimming took 0 bases from V and 1 from J; bases not matched to a gene: 7. Germline CDR1 SGHNT, CDR2 YYREEE (reference sequence). CDR3 size: 17 residues. This chain's CDR3 is CASSLDARAGGTDTQYF. DNA of the CDR3: TGTGCCAGCAGCTTGGACGCCCGAGCGGGAGGCACAGATACGCAGTATTTT.

There are many counts of this clonotype. The genes are TRBV20-1 and TRBJ2-4, with TRBD1 matching over 7 bases. The CDR3 is 14 residues long. Trimming cost V 5 bases and J 4 bases; bases outside gene matches: 8. Germline CDR1 is DFQATT and CDR2 is SNEGSKA (reference sequence). The DNA for the CDR3 is TGCAGTGCTCTTTCCGGGACAGCGAAAAACATTCAGTACTTC. The encoded protein is CSALSGTAKNIQYF.

This clonotype is judged medium-sized. This rearrangement joins TRBV7-2 to TRBJ1-1; no clear D gene. There are 17 residues in the CDR3. The germline V and J ends were trimmed by 2 bases and 2 bases, with 18 bases remaining between them. Germline V CDR1 and CDR2: SGHTA, FQGNSA. CDR3 amino acids: CASSLYAGRTANTEAFF. As DNA, the CDR3 is TGTGCCAGCAGCTTATATGCTGGCAGGACCGCAAACACTGAAGCTTTCTTT.

This clonotype is categorized as medium-sized. V and J are TRBV28 and TRBJ2-7; D gene ambiguous. This CDR3 is 14 amino acids long. The germline V gene has CDR1 MDHEN and CDR2 SYDVKM. The V and J ends lost 4 bases and 4 bases respectively, with 14 bases between them. CDR3 DNA: TGTGCCAGCAGTTCGTTAGGACGAAATTACGAGCAGTACGTC. Its translation: CASSSLGRNYEQYV.

The chain joins TRBV6-2 or TRBV6-3 to TRBJ1-4; 7 positions agree with TRBD1. The V segment lost 8 bases and the J segment 8 bases; nucleotides outside the gene matches: 11. The CDR3 loop spans 14 amino acids. Germline V lookup: CDR1 MNHEY, CDR2 SVGEGT. The DNA for the CDR3 is TGTGCCAGCCGCCCGGGACAGCTCTCCGAAAAACTGTTTTTT. This codes for CASRPGQLSEKLFF.

This clonotype is medium-sized. The chain combines TRBV29-1 with TRBJ2-1, with D perhaps TRBD1 (8 bases). Germline values: CDR1 SQVTM, CDR2 ANQGSEA. Trimming shortened V by 7 bases and J by 9 bases, and 16 bases separated the two germline ends. This CDR3 has 12 amino acids. The CDR3 is CSARTGRAEQFF. DNA of the CDR3: TGCAGCGCCAGGACAGGGAGGGCTGAGCAGTTCTTC.

This clonotype has more than one count but fewer than ten. The chain joins TRBV7-2 to TRBJ2-1; 9 nucleotides match TRBD2. V was clipped by 6 bases and J by 9 bases; unmatched bases: 9. This CDR3 contains 14 residues. Germline V gene data show CDR1 as SGHTA and CDR2 as FQGNSA. This CDR3 reads CASRNSGGSGEQFF. In nucleotides, the CDR3 is TGTGCCAGCAGAAATAGCGGGGGATCGGGTGAGCAGTTCTTC.

The V call is TRBV6-2 or TRBV6-3, the J call TRBJ1-1; the D gene is possibly TRBD1 (5 bases). The V gene's germline CDR1 is MNHEY and CDR2 SVGEGT. This CDR3 comprises 16 residues. Trimming took 2 bases from V and 2 from J, leaving 15 bases between them. The CDR3 spells CASSYRRGVGNTEAFF. CDR3 coding DNA: TGTGCCAGCAGTTACCGGCGGGGCGTGGGCAACACTGAAGCTTTCTTT.

This clonotype qualifies as medium-sized. The chain recombines TRBV20-1 with TRBJ2-2, with 7 bases aligning to TRBD2. After removal of 5 bases from V and 9 bases from J, the junction contained 15 bases not matched to a gene. Germline-derived CDR1 and CDR2 are DFQATT and SNEGSKA (reference sequence). CDR3 length: 15 residues. This CDR3 reads CSAASGGSLRRELFF. The CDR3 DNA sequence: TGCAGTGCTGCCTCGGGGGGTTCCCTCCGCAGGGAGCTGTTTTTT.

This clonotype was counted many times. The chain combines TRBV5-1 with TRBJ2-5; possible D gene TRBD2, 5 bases. V was cut by 4 bases and J by 2 bases, with 18 bases left in between. This CDR3 comprises 16 residues. Germline values: CDR1 SGHRS, CDR2 YFSETQ. The CDR3 DNA follows: TGCGCCAGCAGCCCGAACATCGGAGGCCAACAAGAGACCCAGTACTTC. This encodes CASSPNIGGQQETQYF. The full variable domain, completed using reference TRBV5-1 and TRBJ2-5, is KAGVTQTPRYLIKTRGQQVTLSCSPISGHRSVSWYQQTPGQGLQFLFEYFSETQRNKGNFPGRFSGRQFSNSRSEMNVSTLELGDSALYLCASSPNIGGQQETQYFGPGTRLLVL.

By its share, this clonotype is medium-sized (0.01 to 0.1%). The V call is TRBV7-2, the J call TRBJ1-6, with D unclear. Trimming removed 1 base from V and 7 bases from J, with 11 bases in between. This CDR3 is 15 amino acids long. The germline V gene encodes CDR1 SGHTA and CDR2 FQGNSA. This chain's CDR3 is CASSLGPGSNSPLHF. In DNA form, the CDR3 reads TGTGCCAGCAGCTTAGGGCCAGGCTCCAATTCACCCCTCCACTTT. Using reference TRBV7-2 and TRBJ1-6 for the parts outside the CDR3, the full variable domain is GAGVSQSPSNKVTEKGKDVELRCDPISGHTALYWYRQSLGQGLEFLIYFQGNSAPDKSGLPSDRFSAERTGGSVSTLTIQRTQQEDSAVYLCASSLGPGSNSPLHFGNGTRLTVT.

This clonotype was seen at least ten times. At one of its ends the junction is not consistent with the germline gene, which may arise from a read error. The rearrangement uses TRBV23-1 and TRBJ2-2; a weak D match, TRBD1 (6 bases). TRBV23-1 is an ORF, and what it does is uncertain. This CDR3 spans 18 amino acids. The CDR3, as DNA: TGCGCCAGCAGTCAAATGGGGGATAGGACAGCGAATACCGGGGAGCTGTTTTTT. It specifies CASSQMGDRTANTGELFF.

This clonotype was detected ten times or more. This chain links TRBV20-1 with TRBJ2-3; 10 bases fit TRBD2. CDR3 length: 15 residues. With 3 bases clipped from V and 4 bases from J, the junction kept 7 bases outside the gene matches. Germline V lookup: CDR1 DFQATT, CDR2 SNEGSKA (reference sequence). DNA for the CDR3: TGCAGTGCTAGGGCTAGCGGGAGTATCCCAGATACGCAGTATTTT. Translation: CSARASGSIPDTQYF.